One and the same sample provided the 27 T cell receptor beta chains below, sequenced in a study of T cell repertoires in cytomegalovirus infection. MiXCR, applied by TCRdb to the reads, yields one record per CDR3 protein. The data show about 920,000 distinct CDR3 sequences, with 30% to 40% seen just once and over 12% held by the top ten. For these TCRs, the target antigens are not known. The sample consisted of cultured CD8+ T cells from PBMCs, taken from culture after CMV antigen stimulation. The receptor source for this set is a human donor in good health (CMV status not recorded). Some clones in this sample may be carry-over from other donors' samples.

The rearrangement joins TRBV5-5 to TRBJ2-7; 7 bases agree with TRBD2. The germline gives CDR1 SGHKS, CDR2 YYEKEE (reference sequence). The CDR3 extends over 14 amino acids. V shed 3 bases, J shed 2 bases, and the junction held 5 bases outside the gene matches. CDR3 residues: CASSWDYITYEQYF. CDR3 coding DNA: TGTGCCAGCAGCTGGGACTACATCACCTACGAGCAGTACTTC.

The chain has TRBV19 and TRBJ2-1; TRBD1 is a possible D gene (5 bases). The CDR3 sequence is 15 residues long. Germline V gives CDR1 LNHDA, CDR2 SQIVND (reference sequence). V was trimmed by 1 base and J by 2 bases, leaving 9 bases between them. The CDR3 sequence is CASSIGQSTYNEQFF. CDR3 in DNA: TGTGCCAGTAGTATAGGACAGTCCACCTACAATGAGCAGTTCTTC.

The chain recombines TRBV3-1 with TRBJ1-4; tentatively, D is TRBD1 (6 bases). This CDR3 contains 17 residues. Trimming left V 7 bases short and J 3 bases short, with 21 bases between. Germline V gene sequence: CDR1 LGHDT, CDR2 YNNKEL (reference sequence). In nucleotides, the CDR3 is TGTGCCAGCACCCCCGTACTAGGGGGGGGGGCTAATGAAAAACTGTTTTTT. Encoded protein: CASTPVLGGGANEKLFF.

The table lists this clonotype with many counts. The chain employs TRBV12-3 or TRBV12-4 and TRBJ1-5; TRBD1 matches 7 bases. This CDR3 comprises 14 residues. The V and J ends lost 2 bases and 7 bases, in that order; junction bases with no gene match: 5. The CDR3 region is CASSLIQGHQPQHF. In nucleotides, the CDR3 is TGTGCCAGCAGTTTAATACAGGGGCACCAGCCCCAGCATTTT.

This clonotype showed up many times. The rearrangement uses TRBV7-2 and TRBJ1-3, with D possibly TRBD1 on 5 matching bases. Per germline, CDR1 SGHTA and CDR2 FQGNSA. Deletions cut 3 bases from V and 3 bases from J, with 12 bases between. The CDR3 covers 15 residues. The chain's CDR3 is CASSLGPGLGNTIYF. CDR3 bases: TGTGCCAGCAGCTTGGGGCCGGGTCTTGGAAACACCATATATTTT. Based on the CDR3 plus reference TRBV7-2 and TRBJ1-3, the full variable domain is GAGVSQSPSNKVTEKGKDVELRCDPISGHTALYWYRQSLGQGLEFLIYFQGNSAPDKSGLPSDRFSAERTGGSVSTLTIQRTQQEDSAVYLCASSLGPGLGNTIYFGEGSWLTVV.

There are many counts of this clonotype. The V and J genes are TRBV6-6 and TRBJ1-2; D not certain. Trimming took 2 bases from V and 2 from J, leaving 9 bases between them. The V gene's germline CDR1 is MNHNY and CDR2 SVGAGI (reference sequence). The CDR3 length is 14 residues. The CDR3, as DNA: TGTGCCAGCAGTTACCTGGCCAAAAACTATGGCTACACCTTC. It encodes CASSYLAKNYGYTF.

The V call is TRBV20-1, the J call TRBJ1-3, with 7 bases identical to TRBD1. The CDR3 is 13 residues long. V shed 3 bases and J 3 bases; nucleotides not matched to a gene: 2. Germline CDR1 DFQATT, CDR2 SNEGSKA (reference sequence). The DNA for the CDR3 is TGCAGTGCTAGGACAGGGTTTGGAAACACCATATATTTT. This translates into CSARTGFGNTIYF.

V and J are TRBV28 and TRBJ2-7; 7 bases line up with TRBD1. Germline V lookup: CDR1 MDHEN, CDR2 SYDVKM. J was trimmed by 2 bases and V by 5 bases; bases with no gene match: 6. The CDR3 has 14 amino acids. CDR3 sequence reads: CASSVTGTAYEQYV. The CDR3 nucleotides read TGTGCCAGCAGTGTCACCGGGACAGCCTACGAGCAGTACGTC.

This clonotype was observed many times. The J gene is TRBJ1-2, the V gene TRBV27, with 7 nucleotides matching TRBD1. V shed 5 bases, J shed 1 base, and the junction held 4 bases outside the gene matches. Per the germline V gene, CDR1 is MNHEY and CDR2 is SMNVEV (reference sequence). The CDR3 is 14 residues long. The CDR3 DNA reads TGTGCCAGCAGTCCGGGACAGCTTAACTATGGCTACACCTTC. It codes for CASSPGQLNYGYTF.

This clonotype was counted only a few times. The genes are TRBV28 and TRBJ1-5; D remains ambiguous. Trimming pared 6 bases from V and 5 bases from J, leaving 20 bases between. CDR3 length: 16 amino acids. CDR1 and CDR2 (germline): MDHEN, SYDVKM. DNA for the CDR3: TGTGCCAGCAGCCCTGGTCACGGACTAGCGGATCAGCCCCAGCATTTT. It codes for CASSPGHGLADQPQHF.

For this clonotype: A read error may account for a junction end that differs from germline. The V gene is TRBV4-2, the J gene TRBJ2-1; D tentatively reads TRBD1 or TRBD2 (6 bases each). This CDR3 comprises 13 residues. From germline, CDR1 is LGHNA and CDR2 YNFKEQ. The CDR3 DNA follows: TGTGTCAGCACCAAAGGGGGGCCCAATGAGCAGTTCTTC. This codes for CVSTKGGPNEQFF.

The gene calls are TRBV7-3 and TRBJ2-5; D gene uncertain. Germline CDR1 is SGHTA and CDR2 is FQGTGA. Between the trimmed V and J ends, which lost 6 bases and 6 bases, there was a span of 5 bases. CDR3 length: 10 amino acids. CDR3 DNA sequence: TGTGCCAGCAGTGCAAAGACCCAGTACTTC. This gives the protein CASSAKTQYF.

The CDR3 protein is CSVERARGNTEAFF. The DNA for the CDR3 is TGCAGCGTTGAACGGGCGCGGGGGAACACTGAAGCTTTCTTT. This sequence joins TRBV29-1 and TRBJ1-1, with D uncertain. This CDR3 has 14 amino acids. Germline V gene sequence: CDR1 SQVTM, CDR2 ANQGSEA. With 2 bases removed from V and 1 base from J, the gap between germline ends came to 11 bases.

The gene calls are TRBV5-1 and TRBJ2-5, with a weak D call TRBD2 (5 bases). V dropped 2 bases and J dropped 0 bases, with 8 bases sitting between them. CDR3 size: 14 residues. Germline values: CDR1 SGHRS, CDR2 YFSETQ. The CDR3 sequence: CASSLAENQETQYF. In DNA, the CDR3 is TGCGCCAGCAGCTTAGCGGAAAACCAAGAGACCCAGTACTTC.

The chain joins TRBV14 to TRBJ1-2, with TRBD1 matching 7 bases. In germline, CDR1 is SGHDN, CDR2 FVKESK. This CDR3 has 16 residues. V gave up 1 base and J gave up 5 bases; unmatched junction bases: 10. The CDR3 nucleotides read TGTGCCAGCAGCCAAGGGCGGACAGGCTTTGGGTATGGCTACACCTTC. Translating gives CASSQGRTGFGYGYTF.

This sequence joins TRBV7-8 and TRBJ2-3, with 8 bases identical to TRBD2. This CDR3 comprises 15 residues. Trimming took 4 bases from V and 3 from J; bases not matched to a gene: 6. In germline, CDR1 is SGHVS, CDR2 FQNEAQ. The CDR3 here is CASSSGREETDTQYF. The DNA of the CDR3 is TGTGCCAGCAGCTCCGGGCGGGAGGAGACAGATACGCAGTATTTT.

Ten or more counts support this clonotype. The V gene is TRBV7-2, the J gene TRBJ2-2; D could derive from TRBD1 or TRBD2 (5 bases each). CDR1 is SGHTA, CDR2 FQGNSA, per germline. The V end lost 5 bases, the J end lost 3 bases, and 16 bases lay between the germline ends. The CDR3 length is 16 residues. The CDR3 spells CASSHAPGRDTGELFF. For the CDR3, the DNA is TGTGCCAGCAGCCACGCGCCAGGGAGAGACACCGGGGAGCTGTTTTTT.

This clonotype was observed many times. The chain links TRBV12-3 or TRBV12-4 to TRBJ1-1; D is unresolved. V lost 2 bases and J 5 bases, leaving 21 bases between the germline ends. The CDR3 totals 17 residues. The CDR3, as DNA: TGTGCCAGCAGTTTAAGGGTTTGGCAGAGTCCTGGGACTGAAGCTTTCTTT. It is translated as CASSLRVWQSPGTEAFF.

The chain combines TRBV15 with TRBJ2-1, with TRBD1 matching 7 bases. Looked up from germline, CDR1 is LNHNV and CDR2 is YYDKDF (reference sequence). Trimming at V came to 5 bases and at J to 3 bases, leaving 13 bases not matched to a gene. The CDR3 is 17 amino acids. The CDR3 spells CATSHLTGLYLYNEQFF. As DNA, the CDR3 is TGTGCCACCAGCCACCTGACAGGGTTGTATCTCTACAATGAGCAGTTCTTC.

The rearrangement uses TRBV7-9 and TRBJ2-5; D may be TRBD2 (6 bases). Germline V CDR1 and CDR2: SEHNR, FQNEAQ (reference sequence). The CDR3 is 13 amino acids. V was clipped by 7 bases and J by 3 bases, with 12 bases between them. The CDR3 DNA follows: TGTGCCAGCACCCCATCGGGGGAAGAGACCCAGTACTTC. Its protein product is CASTPSGEETQYF.

The chain combines TRBV7-3 with TRBJ1-1; TRBD1 might be the D (6 bases). Germline V gives CDR1 SGHTA, CDR2 FQGTGA. The CDR3 covers 15 residues. The germline V and J ends were trimmed by 5 bases and 4 bases, with 17 bases remaining between them. The CDR3 DNA sequence: TGTGCCAGCAGCCCCGGGGGGCAACGATTCACTGAAGCTTTCTTT. Its translation is CASSPGGQRFTEAFF.

This clonotype was found a few times. The chain joins TRBV6-1 to TRBJ1-2; D unclear. Germline CDR1 is MNHNS and CDR2 is SASEGT. V gave up 8 bases and J gave up 4 bases, with 23 bases separating them. The CDR3 is made up of 16 amino acids. CDR3 nucleotides: TGTGCCAGCGAGGGCCGACCATCAACTGGCGTCTATGGCTACACCTTC. Its protein is CASEGRPSTGVYGYTF.

This clonotype was seen more than once but under ten times. The chain recombines TRBV9 with TRBJ2-2, with 7 bases lining up with TRBD2. This CDR3 has 18 amino acids. Germline CDR1 and CDR2: SGDLS and YYNGEE. V lost 0 bases to trimming and J lost 5 bases; unmatched junction nucleotides: 13. As DNA, the CDR3 is TGTGCCAGCAGCGTAGGTTTGAGCGGGGTTTTCGGAACCGGGGAGCTGTTTTTT. Amino acid sequence: CASSVGLSGVFGTGELFF. Full variable domain (rest looked up from reference TRBV9 and TRBJ2-2): DSGVTQTPKHLITATGQRVTLRCSPRSGDLSVYWYQQSLDQGLQFLIQYYNGEERAKGNILERFSAQQFPDLHSELNLSSLELGDSALYFCASSVGLSGVFGTGELFFGEGSRLTVL.

This clonotype has a handful of counts. The chain carries TRBV12-3 or TRBV12-4 and TRBJ1-2; the D is unclear. With 5 bases removed from V and 4 bases from J, the gap between germline ends came to 11 bases. The CDR3 runs to 13 residues. CDR3 nucleotide sequence: TGTGCCAGCAGTCCCCCGGGAGGCTATGGCTACACCTTC. Its protein product is CASSPPGGYGYTF.

The chain uses TRBV7-3 and TRBJ2-2; D may be TRBD2 (6 bases). V lost 5 bases and J 3 bases, leaving 19 bases between the germline ends. Germline loops: CDR1 SGHTA, CDR2 FQGTGA. This CDR3 has 17 residues. Written as DNA, the CDR3 is TGTGCCAGCAGCGAACGGGGGATGGTATCTCACACCGGGGAGCTGTTTTTT. Translated, it gives CASSERGMVSHTGELFF.

This clonotype was counted at least ten times. CDR3 in amino acids: CASSFAYEQYF. CDR3 nucleotide sequence: TGTGCCAGCAGCTTTGCCTACGAGCAGTACTTC. The J gene is TRBJ2-7, the V gene TRBV7-2; D not resolved. The CDR3 covers 11 residues. V was shortened by 3 bases and J by 2 bases, with 2 bases between the two germline ends. Germline CDR1 is SGHTA and CDR2 is FQGNSA. Together with reference TRBV7-2 and TRBJ2-7, the CDR3 gives the full variable domain: GAGVSQSPSNKVTEKGKDVELRCDPISGHTALYWYRQSLGQGLEFLIYFQGNSAPDKSGLPSDRFSAERTGGSVSTLTIQRTQQEDSAVYLCASSFAYEQYFGPGTRLTVT.

This chain uses TRBV29-1 with TRBJ2-3; perhaps TRBD2 as D (6 bases). V shed 2 bases and J shed 2 bases, with 8 bases lying between them. The CDR3 covers 13 residues. Looked up from germline, CDR1 is SQVTM and CDR2 is ANQGSEA. CDR3 DNA: TGCAGCGTTGAACGGGGGTTCACAGATACGCAGTATTTT. This gives the protein CSVERGFTDTQYF.